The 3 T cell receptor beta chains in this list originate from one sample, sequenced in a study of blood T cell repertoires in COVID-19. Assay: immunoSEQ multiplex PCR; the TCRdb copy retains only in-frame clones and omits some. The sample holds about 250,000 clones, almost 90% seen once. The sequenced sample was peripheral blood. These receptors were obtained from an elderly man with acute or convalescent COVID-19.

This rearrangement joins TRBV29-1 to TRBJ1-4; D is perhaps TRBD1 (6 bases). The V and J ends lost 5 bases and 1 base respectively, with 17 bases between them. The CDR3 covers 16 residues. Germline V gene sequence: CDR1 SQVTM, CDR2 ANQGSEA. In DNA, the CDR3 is TGCAGCGTTCGGACAGAAGCAAAAATAACTAATGAAAAACTGTTTTTT. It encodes CSVRTEAKITNEKLFF.

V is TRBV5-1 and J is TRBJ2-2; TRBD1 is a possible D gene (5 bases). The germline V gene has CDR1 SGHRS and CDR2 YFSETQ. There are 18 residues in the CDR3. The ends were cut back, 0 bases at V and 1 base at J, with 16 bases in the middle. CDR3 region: CASSLGGREYGNTGELFF. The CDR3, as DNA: TGCGCCAGCAGCTTGGGTGGCAGGGAATACGGGAACACCGGGGAGCTGTTTTTT.

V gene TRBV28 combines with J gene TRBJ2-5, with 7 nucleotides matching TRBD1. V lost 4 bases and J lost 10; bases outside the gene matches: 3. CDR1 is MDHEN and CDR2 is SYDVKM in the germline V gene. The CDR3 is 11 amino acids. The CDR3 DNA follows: TGTGCCAGCAGTTGGGGACAGCACCAGTACTTC. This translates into CASSWGQHQYF.